These T cell receptor beta chains were read from a single sample in a study of blood T cells in healthy people across ages. TCRdb reprocessed the 5' RACE reads via MiXCR and lists one record per CDR3 protein. The sample records under 2 million distinct CDR3 sequences, about 35% being singletons. Sequencing was performed on blood. The receptors come from a woman aged 25-40 years in good health. CDR3s include the opening cysteine and the closing phenylalanine or tryptophan. A D gene is named only where the DNA matches it firmly. Clone size is not always given. Where it is, it says once, few, many or a class for expanded clones.

J gene | D gene | V gene | clone size | CDR3 DNA | CDR3 protein
TRBJ2-1 | TRBD1 | TRBV9 | NA | TGTGCCAGCAGCGTAGGACAGGGGAGTATAGGGGAGCAGTTCTTC | CASSVGQGSIGEQFF
TRBJ1-4 | NA | TRBV5-1 | few | TGCGCCAGCAGCACCAGTCCGACAGTTAATGAAAAACTGTTTTTT | CASSTSPTVNEKLFF
TRBJ2-7 | NA | TRBV20-1 | NA | TGCAGTGCTGCCGGGGACTTTCATTACGAGCAGTACTTC | CSAAGDFHYEQYF
TRBJ2-7 | TRBD2 | TRBV5-1 | few | TGCGCCAGCAGCCCACCGGGACTAGCGGCGGACTACGAGCAGTACTTC | CASSPPGLAADYEQYF
TRBJ1-2 | NA | TRBV5-1 | few | TGCGCCAGCAGCTCGGGGCGGGGGATCGATGGCTACACCTTC | CASSSGRGIDGYTF
TRBJ2-1 | NA | TRBV29-1 | NA | TGCAGCGTCCACCGTGAAAGCTCCTACAATGAGCAGTTCTTC | CSVHRESSYNEQFF
TRBJ2-1 | TRBD2 | TRBV10-2 | few | TGCGCCAGCAGTGAGATGTGGGAGGGCTACCATGAGCAGTTCTTC | CASSEMWEGYHEQFF
TRBJ2-2 | NA | TRBV4-2 | NA | TGTGCCAGCAGCCGTGAGGGAGGGAACACCGGGGAGCTGTTTTTT | CASSREGGNTGELFF
TRBJ2-7 | TRBD2 | TRBV20-1 | once | TGCAGTGCTAGGGTAGCGGGAGAAAGCCGCTACGAGCAGTACTTC | CSARVAGESRYEQYF
TRBJ2-7 | TRBD1 | TRBV24-1 | NA | TGTGCCACCGCCGGGACAGGGGTGGTCGAGCAGTACTTC | CATAGTGVVEQYF
TRBJ2-1 | NA | TRBV28 | few | TGTGCCAGCAGTTTGACAGTTACCTACAATGAGCAGTTCTTC | CASSLTVTYNEQFF
TRBJ2-7 | NA | TRBV30 | NA | TGTGCCTGGAGCGAAGTCAGCTACGAGCAGTACTTC | CAWSEVSYEQYF
TRBJ2-1 | NA | TRBV5-4 | NA | TGTGCCAGCAGCTCTGCCCCCCCGGGAGAGCAGTTCTTC | CASSSAPPGEQFF